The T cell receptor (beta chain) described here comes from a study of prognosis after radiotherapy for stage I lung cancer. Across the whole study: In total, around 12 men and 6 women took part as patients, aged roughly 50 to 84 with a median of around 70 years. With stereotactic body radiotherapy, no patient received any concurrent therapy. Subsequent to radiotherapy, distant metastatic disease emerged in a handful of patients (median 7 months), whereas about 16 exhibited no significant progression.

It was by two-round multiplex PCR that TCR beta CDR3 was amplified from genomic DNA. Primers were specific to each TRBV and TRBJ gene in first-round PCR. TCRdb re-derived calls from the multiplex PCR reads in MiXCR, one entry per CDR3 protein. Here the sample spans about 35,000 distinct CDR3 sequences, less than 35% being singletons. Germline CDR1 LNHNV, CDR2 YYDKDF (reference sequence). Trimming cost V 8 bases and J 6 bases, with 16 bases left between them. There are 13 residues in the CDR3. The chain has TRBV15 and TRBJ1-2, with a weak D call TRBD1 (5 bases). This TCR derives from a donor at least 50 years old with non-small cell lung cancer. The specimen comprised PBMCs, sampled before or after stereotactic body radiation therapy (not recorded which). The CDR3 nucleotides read TGTGCCACCGCAACGGGGCCTGAGGATGGCTACACCTTC. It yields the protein CATATGPEDGYTF.